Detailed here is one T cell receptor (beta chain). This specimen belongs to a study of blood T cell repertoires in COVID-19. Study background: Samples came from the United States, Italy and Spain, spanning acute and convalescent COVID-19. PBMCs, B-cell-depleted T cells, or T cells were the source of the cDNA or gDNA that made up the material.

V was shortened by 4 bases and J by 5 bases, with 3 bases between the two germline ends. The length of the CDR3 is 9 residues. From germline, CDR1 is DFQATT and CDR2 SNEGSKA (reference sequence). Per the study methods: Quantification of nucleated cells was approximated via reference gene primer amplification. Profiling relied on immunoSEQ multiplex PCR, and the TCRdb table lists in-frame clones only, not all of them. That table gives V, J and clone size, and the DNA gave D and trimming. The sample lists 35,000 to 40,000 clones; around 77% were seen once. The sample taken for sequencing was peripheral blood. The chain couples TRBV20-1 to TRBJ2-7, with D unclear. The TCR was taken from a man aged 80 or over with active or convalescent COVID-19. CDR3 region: CSANNEQYF. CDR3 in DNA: TGCAGTGCTAATAACGAGCAGTACTTC.